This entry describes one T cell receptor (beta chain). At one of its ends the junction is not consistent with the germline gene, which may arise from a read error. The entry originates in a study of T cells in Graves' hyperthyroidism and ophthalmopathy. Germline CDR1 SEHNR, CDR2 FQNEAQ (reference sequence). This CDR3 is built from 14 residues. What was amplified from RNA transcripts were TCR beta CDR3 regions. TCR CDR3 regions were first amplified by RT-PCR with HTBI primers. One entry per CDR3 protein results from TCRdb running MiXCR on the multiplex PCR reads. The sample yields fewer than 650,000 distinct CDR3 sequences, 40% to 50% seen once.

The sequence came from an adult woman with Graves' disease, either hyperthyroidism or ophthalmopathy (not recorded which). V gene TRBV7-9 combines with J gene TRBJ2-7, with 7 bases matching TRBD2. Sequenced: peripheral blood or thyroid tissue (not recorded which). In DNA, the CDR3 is TGCGCCAGCAGCTTCGGCGGGGGAGGGGTCGAGCAGTACTTC. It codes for CASSFGGGGVEQYF.